The rows below give T cell receptor beta chains drawn from one sample of a study of T cell responses to AZD1222 COVID-19 vaccine. Here immunoSEQ multiplex PCR was the method, and the copy in TCRdb shows in-frame clones only, minus some. The table lists about 130,000 clones, approximately 85% of them singletons. The sample was peripheral blood, taken 28 days after the second dose of the MenACWY control vaccine. The receptor set was obtained from an adult who received the MenACWY meningococcal vaccine as a control. Each CDR3 is given with its conserved first and last residue.

TRBV3-1/TRBV3-2,TRBJ1-2,CASSQDAQGSYGYTF
TRBV29-1,TRBJ2-7,CSVGRGLGSYEQYF
TRBV2,TRBJ2-1,CASSGPDRGNNEQFF
TRBV7-8,TRBJ1-5,CASSPWGGPNQPQHF
TRBV2,TRBJ1-6,CASSENIGTGGSPLHF
TRBV29-1,TRBJ2-2,CSVIGTVSTGELFF
TRBV5-5,TRBJ1-5,CASSLLANSNQPQHF
TRBV12-3/TRBV12-4,TRBJ2-1,CASSLAVNEQFF
TRBV10-3,TRBJ2-3,CAISDPGREGTDTQYF
TRBV4-1,TRBJ1-1,CASSQDEWATEAFF
TRBV13,TRBJ1-2,CASSFRDRGANYGYTF
TRBV9,TRBJ2-1,CASSVAQRNEQFF
TRBV18,TRBJ2-1,CASSRGLAGENEQFF
TRBV19,TRBJ1-2,CASSISAGEVGYTF
TRBV5-4,TRBJ2-7,CASSLASGRAYEQYF
TRBV28,TRBJ1-6,CASRGDRVGSPLHF
TRBV7-9,TRBJ1-2,CASSLVGEVYGYTF
TRBV3-1/TRBV3-2,TRBJ1-1,CASSQGPGVEAFF
TRBV5-1,TRBJ1-4,CASSLVGASNEKLFF
TRBV12-3/TRBV12-4,TRBJ1-4,CASGLGNEKLFF
TRBV2,TRBJ2-3,CATLDISSTDTQYF
TRBV5-8,TRBJ2-7,CASSRVNEQYF
TRBV7-3,TRBJ2-5,CASSLNGGNSPETQYF
TRBV7-6,TRBJ1-5,CASSSGPQGHQPQHF
TRBV19,TRBJ1-2,CASSTQRGYTF
TRBV4-3,TRBJ1-1,CASSQVTATHEAFF
TRBV11-2,TRBJ1-3,CASSWVGGGYGNTIYF
TRBV7-2,TRBJ1-6,CASSFGPGKSSPLHF
TRBV15,TRBJ2-5,CATSRGSTALQETQYF
TRBV23-1,TRBJ2-2,CASSQSFIQGWGGELFF
TRBV5-1,TRBJ2-3,CASSLMRGSTDTQYF
TRBV5-4,TRBJ1-6,CASSAWGQSSPLHF
TRBV28,TRBJ1-4,CASSLTGTVNEKLFF
TRBV7-3,TRBJ2-7,CASSPYSGLAGVLYF
TRBV2,TRBJ2-7,CASIQSWREGPKQYF
TRBV2,TRBJ2-7,CASSGRGTSYEQYF
TRBV5-4,TRBJ1-2,CASTQSLEARGYTF
TRBV4-2,TRBJ2-6,CASSPFTGSGANVLTF